The source of this T cell receptor beta chain is a study of blood T cell repertoires in COVID-19. Study as a whole: COVID-19 samples, acute and convalescent, were from the United States, Italy and Spain. PBMCs, B-cell-depleted T cells, or T cells were the source of the cDNA or gDNA that made up the material.

Seattle enrolled patients during active infection and tracked them longitudinally. Authors' methods: Counts of nucleated cells, estimated from reference gene primer amplification, were obtained. TCRdb keeps only in-frame clones here, not all; method: immunoSEQ multiplex PCR. The DNA gave D and trimming, while V, J and clone size come from that table. The repertoire includes about 170,000 clones, 70% to 90% of them detected once, and 2.5% to 3% sits in the top ten. Germline CDR1 reads SGHTA; CDR2 reads FQGTGA. The V gene lost 5 bases and the J gene lost 1 base, with 14 bases spanning the gap. There are 16 residues in the CDR3. The table lists this clone with a few counts.

J is TRBJ2-2 and V is TRBV7-3; possible D gene TRBD2, 6 bases. The material sequenced was peripheral blood. The sequence came from a woman of 80 years or more with COVID-19, enrolled during active disease. The DNA of the CDR3 is TGTGCCAGCAGCCGGGGGACTTCGAAGAACACCGGGGAGCTGTTTTTT. This encodes CASSRGTSKNTGELFF.